The TCR beta chain under discussion was sequenced for a study of CD8+CD57+ T cells in acquired aplastic anemia. Of note for this clonotype: It is likely a read error, because the conserved phenylalanine at the end of the CDR3 is missing.

TCR beta VDJ and CDR3 profiling used genomic DNA as template. Each CDR3 protein is one row after TCRdb ran MiXCR on the reads. This table has more than 150,000 distinct CDR3 sequences, 45% to 60% appearing once. Sequencing was done on patients that had shown CD8+CD57+ cell expansion by flow cytometry. Germline V gives CDR1 LNHDA, CDR2 SQIVND (reference sequence). V dropped 5 bases and J dropped 5 bases, with 6 bases sitting between them. This CDR3 spans 12 amino acids. The J gene is TRBJ2-2, the V gene TRBV19; D remains ambiguous. The sequencing sample was made of sorted CD4+, CD8+, or CD8+CD57+ T cells (not recorded which) from PBMCs. This sequence originates from a human donor with aplastic anemia. The CDR3 sequence: CASSLQTGELFS. In DNA, the CDR3 is TGTGCCAGTAGTCTTCAAACCGGGGAGCTGTTTTCT.